These 10 T cell receptor beta chains share one sample of origin, sequenced in a study. TCRdb called the 5' RACE reads again in MiXCR, with one record for every CDR3 protein. The sample records more than 4,500 distinct CDR3 sequences, just over 70% being singletons. The sample taken for sequencing was naive CD4+ T cells sorted from blood. Subset denoted: naive CD4+ T cells, CD4+CD45RA+CD25-. These TCRs come from a female donor with breast cancer.

The genes are TRBV20-1 and TRBJ2-4, with D perhaps being TRBD1 or TRBD2 (5 bases each). Trimming removed 0 bases from V and 1 base from J, with 19 bases in between. The CDR3 covers 18 residues. Germline-derived CDR1 and CDR2 are DFQATT and SNEGSKA (reference sequence). The CDR3 bases are TGCAGTGCTAGAGATTACCAGGACCCCTGGGGGGCCAAAAACATTCAGTACTTC. Translation: CSARDYQDPWGAKNIQYF.

This clonotype was found a few times. The rearrangement links TRBV7-2 to TRBJ2-7; unclear D gene. V was trimmed by 0 bases and J by 4 bases, leaving 7 bases between them. Germline V gene sequence: CDR1 SGHTA, CDR2 FQGNSA. The CDR3 runs 13 residues. CDR3 residues: CASSLAQRYEQYF. The CDR3 nucleotides read TGTGCCAGCAGCTTAGCGCAACGTTACGAGCAGTACTTC.

This clonotype was counted only a few times. The chain is built from TRBV6-6 and TRBJ1-1, with unresolved D. CDR1 and CDR2 (germline): MNHNY, SVGAGI (reference sequence). The V and J ends lost 5 bases and 1 base respectively, with 8 bases between them. There are 13 residues in the CDR3. CDR3 amino acids: CASSQDPNTEAFF. The CDR3 coding sequence is TGTGCCAGCAGTCAAGACCCGAACACTGAAGCTTTCTTT.

This rearrangement joins TRBV5-1 to TRBJ1-2, with 8 bases identical to TRBD1. V trimming: 0 bases; J trimming: 8 bases; junction bases outside the gene matches: 6. This CDR3 contains 14 residues. In germline, CDR1 is SGHRS, CDR2 YFSETQ. DNA of the CDR3: TGCGCCAGCAGCTTGGCCGGGACAGGTGGCGGCTACACCTTC. It translates to CASSLAGTGGGYTF.

The chain is built from TRBV25-1 and TRBJ2-3; no clear D. The CDR3 has 14 amino acids. The V gene lost 7 bases and the J gene lost 2 bases, with 13 bases spanning the gap. Per germline, CDR1 MGHDK and CDR2 SYGVNS. The CDR3 nucleotides are TGTGCCAGCACCCCCCCCGGTCTCACAGATACGCAGTATTTT. This encodes CASTPPGLTDTQYF.

The chain couples TRBV6-5 to TRBJ1-2; 9 bases are a match to TRBD1. Germline assignment: CDR1 MNHEY and CDR2 SVGAGI. The CDR3 loop spans 14 amino acids. V lost 8 bases, J lost 2 bases, and 6 bases stayed unmatched. CDR3 bases: TGTGCCAGCGGCCGGGACAGGGCCAACTATGGCTACACCTTC. This sequence encodes CASGRDRANYGYTF.

V usage is TRBV20-1 and J usage is TRBJ2-4; 9 bases agree with TRBD2. Germline V CDR1 and CDR2: DFQATT, SNEGSKA (reference sequence). V shed 1 base and J 10 bases; nucleotides not matched to a gene: 5. The CDR3 loop spans 13 amino acids. The CDR3 DNA sequence: TGCAGTGCTAGAGGACTAGCGGACTTTATTCAGTACTTC. It codes for CSARGLADFIQYF.

The rearrangement links TRBV7-9 to TRBJ1-4; a possible D gene is TRBD1 (5 bases). Germline assignment: CDR1 SEHNR and CDR2 FQNEAQ (reference sequence). V was clipped by 2 bases and J by 2 bases, with 12 bases between them. The CDR3 length is 16 residues. The CDR3 reads CASSLPSGGTNEKLFF. The CDR3 DNA is TGTGCCAGCAGCTTACCCTCCGGGGGGACTAATGAAAAACTGTTTTTT. Together with reference TRBV7-9 and TRBJ1-4, the CDR3 gives the full variable domain: DTGVSQNPRHKITKRGQNVTFRCDPISEHNRLYWYRQTLGQGPEFLTYFQNEAQLEKSRLLSDRFSAERPKGSFSTLEIQRTEQGDSAMYLCASSLPSGGTNEKLFFGSGTQLSVL.

J is TRBJ2-7 and V is TRBV5-1; D tentatively fits TRBD1 or TRBD2 (5 bases each). This CDR3 contains 13 residues. The V gene lost 0 bases and the J gene lost 5 bases, with 9 bases spanning the gap. Germline V gene sequence: CDR1 SGHRS, CDR2 YFSETQ. DNA for the CDR3: TGCGCCAGCAGCTTGGAAGGGACGCACGAGCAGTACTTC. Translation gives CASSLEGTHEQYF. The whole variable domain, remainder taken from reference TRBV5-1 and TRBJ2-7, is KAGVTQTPRYLIKTRGQQVTLSCSPISGHRSVSWYQQTPGQGLQFLFEYFSETQRNKGNFPGRFSGRQFSNSRSEMNVSTLELGDSALYLCASSLEGTHEQYFGPGTRLTVT.

This clonotype was seen a few times. V usage is TRBV12-3 or TRBV12-4 and J usage is TRBJ2-3; perhaps TRBD1 as D (5 bases). V lost 4 bases and J lost 0, with 11 bases in between. This CDR3 comprises 15 residues. CDR3 sequence: CASSSRTSSTDTQYF. The CDR3 bases are TGTGCCAGCAGTTCCCGGACAAGTAGCACAGATACGCAGTATTTT.